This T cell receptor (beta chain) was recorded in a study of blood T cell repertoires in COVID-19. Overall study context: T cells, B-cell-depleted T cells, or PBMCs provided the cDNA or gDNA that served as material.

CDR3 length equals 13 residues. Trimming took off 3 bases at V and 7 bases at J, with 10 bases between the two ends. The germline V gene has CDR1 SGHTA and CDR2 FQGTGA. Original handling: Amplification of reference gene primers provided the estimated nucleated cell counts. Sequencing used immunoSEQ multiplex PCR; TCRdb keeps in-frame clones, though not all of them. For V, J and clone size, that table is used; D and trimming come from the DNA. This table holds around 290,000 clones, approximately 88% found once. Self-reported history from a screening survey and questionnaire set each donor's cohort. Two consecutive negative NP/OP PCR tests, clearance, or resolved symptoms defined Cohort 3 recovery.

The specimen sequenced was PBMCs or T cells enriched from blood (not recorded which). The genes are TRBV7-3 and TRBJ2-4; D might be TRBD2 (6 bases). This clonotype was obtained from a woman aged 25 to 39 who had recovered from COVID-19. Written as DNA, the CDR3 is TGTGCCAGCAGCTTGTCAGGAGGGAACATTCAGTACTTC. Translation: CASSLSGGNIQYF.